These 26 T cell receptor beta chains came from one sample sequenced in a study of T-cell reconstitution after alpha-beta-depleted transplantation in children. Unique molecular identifiers were incorporated when the TCRbeta library was constructed. In TCRdb, the PCR reads were re-called with MiXCR into one record per CDR3 protein. Of 250,000 or so distinct CDR3 sequences in the sample, roughly 7.7% were seen once. Sequencing used PBMCs, mostly from graft donor cells, obtained 180 days after TCRalphabeta/CD19-depleted stem cell transplant. These receptors all come from a male patient aged 10-17 years who had a stem cell transplant for acute lymphoblastic leukemia, so the T cells may come from the graft donor.

This clonotype has at least ten counts. This chain connects TRBV4-2 to TRBJ2-5; TRBD2 agrees at 10 bases. The V segment lost 0 bases and the J segment 2 bases; nucleotides outside the gene matches: 9. Germline assignment: CDR1 LGHNA and CDR2 YNFKEQ. The CDR3 totals 18 residues. The CDR3 region has the DNA TGTGCCAGCAGCCAAGAGCGGGCTAGCGGGGGTAGGCAAGAGACCCAGTACTTC. Translated, it gives CASSQERASGGRQETQYF.

This clonotype was counted many times. The genes are TRBV6-5 and TRBJ2-2, with D tentatively TRBD1 (6 bases). CDR3 length: 18 residues. CDR1 MNHEY and CDR2 SVGAGI come from the germline V gene. With 4 bases removed from V and 0 bases from J, the gap between germline ends came to 18 bases. The CDR3 here is CASSSHPGSGANTGELFF. The CDR3 DNA sequence: TGTGCCAGCAGTTCTCACCCGGGCTCAGGGGCGAACACCGGGGAGCTGTTTTTT.

This clonotype was found many times. The chain is built from TRBV5-1 and TRBJ2-7; D is tentatively TRBD1 or TRBD2 (5 bases each). With 3 bases removed from V and 3 bases from J, the gap between germline ends came to 13 bases. The CDR3 totals 14 residues. Germline V gene data show CDR1 as SGHRS and CDR2 as YFSETQ. DNA of the CDR3: TGCGCCAGCAGCTCCGGGACCACAGTCTACGAGCAGTACTTC. Protein product: CASSSGTTVYEQYF.

This clonotype was found many times. The J gene is TRBJ1-2, the V gene TRBV10-3; D may be TRBD1 (6 bases). CDR1 is ENHRY, CDR2 SYGVKD, per germline. The length of the CDR3 is 15 residues. V lost 7 bases and J lost 0, with 15 bases in between. The CDR3 protein is CAITGQGKTNYGYTF. CDR3 sequence (DNA): TGTGCCATCACGGGACAAGGAAAGACTAACTATGGCTACACCTTC.

This clonotype occurred many times. The V and J genes are TRBV2 and TRBJ2-7; D not resolved. V lost 7 bases to trimming and J lost 3 bases, with 10 bases between them. Per germline, CDR1 SNHLY and CDR2 FYNNEI. The CDR3 sequence is 12 residues long. In nucleotides, the CDR3 is TGTGCCAGCACCCGGCAAGACTACGAGCAGTACTTC. This gives the protein CASTRQDYEQYF.

This clonotype has ten or more counts. This sequence joins TRBV12-3 or TRBV12-4 and TRBJ2-2; D is uncertain. V lost 10 bases, J lost 1 base, and 13 bases lay in between. The CDR3 is 14 amino acids. The CDR3 DNA follows: TGTGCCATCTCGGACGGGTGGAACACCGGGGAGCTGTTTTTT. It specifies CAISDGWNTGELFF.

This clonotype was counted many times. The V and J genes are TRBV24-1 and TRBJ2-1; perhaps TRBD2 as D (6 bases). Trimming took off 2 bases at V and 5 bases at J, with 12 bases between the two ends. CDR3 size: 15 residues. Per germline, CDR1 KGHDR and CDR2 SFDVKD. CDR3 in DNA: TGTGCCACCAGTGATTCAGGGCGGGGCAACAATGAGCAGTTCTTC. Encoded protein: CATSDSGRGNNEQFF.

This clonotype was found many times. V usage is TRBV27 and J usage is TRBJ2-1; D perhaps matches TRBD2 (5 bases). V gave up 4 bases and J gave up 9 bases, with 13 bases separating them. CDR3 size: 13 residues. Germline V gene data show CDR1 as MNHEY and CDR2 as SMNVEV (reference sequence). The DNA of the CDR3 is TGTGCCAGCAGTTCATTTTGGGCGGGTGAGCAGTTCTTC. It translates to CASSSFWAGEQFF.

In the case of this clonotype: With a much larger clone just one base away, this may be a read error. The gene calls are TRBV6-1 and TRBJ1-2; D may be TRBD1 (6 bases). The CDR3 contains 15 residues. The germline V and J ends were trimmed by 7 bases and 3 bases, with 18 bases remaining between them. Per germline, CDR1 MNHNS and CDR2 SASEGT. For the CDR3, the DNA is TGTGCCAGCACCGTTCTCCGGGACACAGACTATGGCTACACCTTC. It codes for CASTVLRDTDYGYTF.

This clonotype has a count of ten or more. The V and J genes are TRBV7-2 and TRBJ2-2; perhaps TRBD1 as D (5 bases). V gave up 2 bases and J gave up 1 base, with 8 bases separating them. The CDR3 runs 15 residues. Germline loops: CDR1 SGHTA, CDR2 FQGNSA. For the CDR3, the DNA is TGTGCCAGCAGCTTAAGGGGCTGGAACACCGGGGAGCTGTTTTTT. It specifies CASSLRGWNTGELFF.

This clonotype was recorded many times. CDR3 in DNA: TGTGCCAGCTCGGGTGGCACATACACAGATACGCAGTATTTT. It yields the protein CASSGGTYTDTQYF. The chain links TRBV7-9 to TRBJ2-3; no firm D call. This CDR3 contains 14 residues. V was cut by 8 bases and J by 2 bases, with 14 bases left in between. The germline V gene encodes CDR1 SEHNR and CDR2 FQNEAQ (reference sequence).

The sample holds many counts of this clonotype. The genes are TRBV11-2 and TRBJ2-1; a possible D gene is TRBD1 (5 bases). Germline V gene data show CDR1 as SGHAT and CDR2 as FQNNGV. The CDR3 covers 13 residues. Trimming shortened V by 5 bases and J by 10 bases, and 15 bases separated the two germline ends. The CDR3 sequence is CASSIYRFGEQFF. DNA for the CDR3: TGTGCCAGCAGCATTTACAGGTTCGGGGAGCAGTTCTTC.

This clonotype was recorded many times. The V gene is TRBV6-5, the J gene TRBJ2-5; D might be TRBD1 (6 bases). The CDR3 extends over 15 amino acids. Germline V gene lookup returns CDR1 MNHEY and CDR2 SVGAGI. Trimming stripped 0 bases from V and 0 bases from J, with 8 bases between. CDR3: CASSYSRDNQETQYF. CDR3 nucleotide sequence: TGTGCCAGCAGTTACTCTCGGGACAACCAAGAGACCCAGTACTTC.

In this sample, this clonotype turned up many times. The rearrangement joins TRBV5-5 to TRBJ2-6, with D possibly matching TRBD1 (5 bases). V gave up 4 bases and J gave up 4 bases, with 18 bases separating them. Per the germline V gene, CDR1 is SGHKS and CDR2 is YYEKEE (reference sequence). This CDR3 has 17 amino acids. CDR3 residues: CASSTGHARSGANVLTF. CDR3 coding DNA: TGTGCCAGCAGCACTGGACACGCGCGATCCGGGGCCAACGTCCTGACTTTC. The full variable domain, in which reference TRBV5-5 and TRBJ2-6 provide the parts outside the CDR3, is DAGVTQSPTHLIKTRGQQVTLRCSPISGHKSVSWYQQVLGQGPQFIFQYYEKEERGRGNFPDRFSARQFPNYSSELNVNALLLGDSALYLCASSTGHARSGANVLTFGAGSRLTVL.

This clonotype was found many times. At one boundary the junction diverges from the germline segment, which might be a read error. V gene TRBV5-1 combines with J gene TRBJ2-6; TRBD1 or TRBD2 may be the D gene (6 bases each). The CDR3 spans 15 residues. Germline CDR1 SGHRS, CDR2 YFSETQ. CDR3 sequence: CASSLGGSGANVLTF. CDR3 DNA: TGTGCCAGCAGCTTGGGGGGCTCAGGGGCCAACGTCCTGACTTTC. Full variable domain (outside the CDR3, taken from reference TRBV5-1 and TRBJ2-6): KAGVTQTPRYLIKTRGQQVTLSCSPISGHRSVSWYQQTPGQGLQFLFEYFSETQRNKGNFPGRFSGRQFSNSRSEMNVSTLELGDSALYLCASSLGGSGANVLTFGAGSRLTVL.

Ten or more counts support this clonotype. The chain links TRBV6-2 or TRBV6-3 to TRBJ1-1; unclear D gene. The ends were cut back, 6 bases at V and 10 bases at J, with 12 bases in the middle. Germline V lookup: CDR1 MNHEY, CDR2 SVGEGT. The CDR3 consists of 11 residues. The DNA for the CDR3 is TGTGCCAGCAGCAACGCGTGGGGAGCTTTCTTT. As protein: CASSNAWGAFF.

V is TRBV12-5 and J is TRBJ2-7, with TRBD1 matching 9 bases. CDR1 LGHNT and CDR2 FRNRAP come from the germline V gene. CDR3 length equals 23 residues. With V trimmed by 0 bases and J by 3 bases, 27 bases remained unmatched. CDR3 DNA: TGTGCTAGTGGTTTGGTACCGTGGGACAGGGTTGGTAGTAGACGGATTAGCTTCTACGAGCAGTACTTC. Amino acid sequence: CASGLVPWDRVGSRRISFYEQYF.

This clonotype appeared many times. The chain links TRBV10-3 to TRBJ1-4; TRBD1 agrees at 10 bases. V dropped 4 bases and J dropped 2; count of bases not matched to a gene: 4. The CDR3 totals 16 residues. Germline V lookup: CDR1 ENHRY, CDR2 SYGVKD. The CDR3 bases are TGTGCCATCAGTGCCGGGACAGGGGCGACTAATGAAAAACTGTTTTTT. Protein: CAISAGTGATNEKLFF.

On this clonotype itself: This could be a read error, since a much larger clone is one nucleotide away. The chain combines TRBV5-1 with TRBJ2-3, with D uncertain. Trimming took off 4 bases at V and 0 bases at J, with 15 bases between the two ends. CDR1 is SGHRS and CDR2 is YFSETQ in the germline V gene. This CDR3 spans 16 amino acids. This chain's CDR3 is CASSRIKWPSTDTQYF. The CDR3, as DNA: TGCGCCAGCAGCCGAATCAAGTGGCCCAGCACAGATACGCAGTATTTT.

This clonotype was seen ten or more times. The chain couples TRBV9 to TRBJ2-1; TRBD2 matches at 10 bases. Germline CDR1 reads SGDLS; CDR2 reads YYNGEE. The CDR3 contains 14 residues. The V gene end was trimmed by 1 base and the J gene end by 5 bases; junction bases not matched to a gene: 0. In DNA form, the CDR3 reads TGTGCCAGCAGCGTACTAGCGGGGGACAATGAGCAGTTCTTC. This gives the protein CASSVLAGDNEQFF.

This clonotype showed up many times. This sequence joins TRBV2 and TRBJ2-4; TRBD2 aligns across 11 bases. The CDR3 loop spans 16 amino acids. Germline lookup yields CDR1 SNHLY and CDR2 FYNNEI. V lost 6 bases, J lost 7 bases, and 11 bases stayed unmatched. CDR3 sequence (DNA): TGTGCCAGCAGAAGGGGACTAGCGGCGAATCAGAACATTCAGTACTTC. It is translated as CASRRGLAANQNIQYF.

In its sample, this clonotype was seen many times. The chain is built from TRBV11-1 and TRBJ1-1; no clear D. Germline V gene sequence: CDR1 SGHAT, CDR2 FQDESV (reference sequence). This CDR3 has 16 amino acids. Trimming stripped 5 bases from V and 0 bases from J, with 16 bases between. The CDR3 DNA reads TGTGCCAGCAGCGATCGGAACGACGGATTGAACACTGAAGCTTTCTTT. Its translation is CASSDRNDGLNTEAFF.

On this clonotype: A much larger clone lies a single base off, so this may be a read error. This sequence joins TRBV20-1 and TRBJ2-7, with D possibly being TRBD2 (6 bases). The CDR3 covers 12 residues. The germline CDR1 and CDR2 sequences are DFQATT and SNEGSKA (reference sequence). V was pared by 7 bases and J by 5 bases, with 15 bases between. The CDR3 reads CSVGTYFHEQYF. DNA for the CDR3: TGCAGTGTAGGGACTTATTTCCACGAGCAGTACTTC.

Remarks on this clonotype: With a much larger clone just one base away, this may be a read error. The chain couples TRBV5-6 to TRBJ2-3; TRBD1 might be the D (5 bases). This CDR3 spans 19 amino acids. Per the germline V gene, CDR1 is SGHDT and CDR2 is YYEEEE. Between the trimmed V and J ends, which lost 2 bases and 3 bases, there was a span of 25 bases. The CDR3 region has the DNA TGTGCCAGCAGCTTCGAGCACCCCGGATGGGGCGATACGACAGATACGCAGTATTTT. It encodes CASSFEHPGWGDTTDTQYF.

This clonotype was recorded at least ten times. The chain employs TRBV7-9 and TRBJ1-4; D remains unclear. Germline V lookup: CDR1 SEHNR, CDR2 FQNEAQ (reference sequence). Between the trimmed V and J ends, which lost 2 bases and 6 bases, there was a span of 10 bases. The CDR3 contains 14 residues. The CDR3 here is CASSLKGAYEKLFF. The CDR3 region has the DNA TGTGCCAGCAGCTTAAAGGGCGCCTATGAAAAACTGTTTTTT.

In its sample, this clonotype was seen many times. Here the CDR3 reads CATRLAGYNEQFF. CDR3 nucleotide sequence: TGTGCCACCAGACTAGCGGGGTACAATGAGCAGTTCTTC. The gene calls are TRBV7-8 and TRBJ2-1, with 11 bases matching TRBD2. V gave up 10 bases and J gave up 4 bases; unmatched junction bases: 3. CDR1 is SGHVS and CDR2 is FQNEAQ in the germline V gene. The CDR3 contains 13 residues.